Below are 17 T cell receptor beta chains sequenced from a single sample in a study of blood T cell repertoires in COVID-19. Libraries were prepared by immunoSEQ multiplex PCR; TCRdb keeps only in-frame clonotypes and omits some of them. The data hold about 49,000 clones, with 55% to 70% observed a single time. The sequencing sample was made of peripheral blood. The receptor source for this set is a woman between 65 and 79 years old with acute or convalescent COVID-19.

V usage is TRBV9 and J usage is TRBJ1-4, with TRBD1 matching 7 bases. Trimming took 4 bases from V and 5 from J; bases not matched to a gene: 5. Germline assignment: CDR1 SGDLS and CDR2 YYNGEE. The CDR3 covers 14 residues. CDR3 protein: CASSLTGINEKLFF. CDR3 coding DNA: TGTGCCAGCAGCCTGACAGGGATCAATGAAAAACTGTTTTTT.

V usage is TRBV29-1 and J usage is TRBJ1-1; TRBD1 is a possible D gene (5 bases). Germline CDR1 SQVTM, CDR2 ANQGSEA. The ends were cut back, 7 bases at V and 0 bases at J, with 12 bases in the middle. This CDR3 is built from 13 residues. As DNA, the CDR3 is TGCAGCGCTCTAGACAGACTGAACACTGAAGCTTTCTTT. Its protein product is CSALDRLNTEAFF.

The chain has TRBV6-6 and TRBJ2-2; TRBD2 might be the D (5 bases). CDR1 and CDR2 from the germline V gene are MNHNY and SVGAGI (reference sequence). Trimming cost V 6 bases and J 1 base, with 15 bases left between them. This CDR3 comprises 16 residues. The CDR3: CASSRLSAGNTGELFF. The CDR3 nucleotides are TGTGCCAGCAGCCGCCTTAGCGCGGGGAACACCGGGGAGCTGTTTTTT.

Many counts were recorded for this clone. The gene calls are TRBV11-2 and TRBJ1-3, with D uncertain. Trimming took 2 bases from V and 2 from J, leaving 7 bases between them. Germline CDR1 SGHAT, CDR2 FQNNGV. The CDR3 contains 14 residues. The DNA for the CDR3 is TGTGCCAGCAGCTTACCCGGAGCTGGAAACACCATATATTTT. Translated, it gives CASSLPGAGNTIYF.

The rearrangement links TRBV19 to TRBJ2-7; 8 nucleotides match TRBD2. Germline V CDR1 and CDR2: LNHDA, SQIVND (reference sequence). Trimming took 3 bases from V and 4 from J; bases not matched to a gene: 8. This CDR3 region has 15 residues. CDR3 coding DNA: TGTGCCAGTAGTATGGGACTAGGGGGAACTTACGAGCAGTACTTC. This codes for CASSMGLGGTYEQYF.

The chain recombines TRBV30 with TRBJ2-5, with 8 nucleotides matching TRBD2. Trimming removed 0 bases from V and 5 bases from J; junction bases left unmatched: 11. Germline V gives CDR1 GTSNPN, CDR2 SVGIG (reference sequence). The CDR3 spans 16 residues. DNA for the CDR3: TGTGCCTGGAGTGTAATCGGCCGGGGGGGCCGCGAGACCCAGTACTTC. This encodes CAWSVIGRGGRETQYF.

This chain uses TRBV5-1 with TRBJ2-3; weak D call: TRBD2 (6 bases). The germline V gene encodes CDR1 SGHRS and CDR2 YFSETQ. The CDR3 sequence is 15 residues long. V gave up 4 bases and J gave up 2 bases, with 14 bases separating them. DNA for the CDR3: TGCGCCAGCAGCCCTTCTGGGACTTACACAGATACGCAGTATTTT. Its translation is CASSPSGTYTDTQYF.

The chain combines TRBV18 with TRBJ1-3, with 8 bases fitting TRBD1. The CDR3 runs 14 residues. Looked up from germline, CDR1 is KGHSH and CDR2 is LQKENI. The ends lost 5 bases at V and 4 bases at J; junction bases unmatched: 4. CDR3 residues: CASSTGGAGNTIYF. The CDR3, as DNA: TGTGCCAGCTCAACAGGGGGAGCGGGAAACACCATATATTTT.

The V and J genes are TRBV5-6 and TRBJ1-4, with D hard to call. The V end was cut by 3 bases, the J end by 5 bases, with 11 bases between. The CDR3 contains 14 residues. Germline values: CDR1 SGHDT, CDR2 YYEEEE. The CDR3 is CASSSEMTNEKLFF. The CDR3 DNA follows: TGTGCCAGCAGCTCGGAGATGACGAATGAAAAACTGTTTTTT.

The V and J genes are TRBV7-9 and TRBJ2-3; tentatively, D is TRBD1 (5 bases). Trimming shortened V by 8 bases and J by 0 bases, and 12 bases separated the two germline ends. CDR1 and CDR2 from the germline V gene are SEHNR and FQNEAQ (reference sequence). CDR3 length equals 14 residues. DNA for the CDR3: TGTGCCAGCTGTGGGCAGGGAAGCACAGATACGCAGTATTTT. This translates into CASCGQGSTDTQYF. The whole variable domain, filled in from reference TRBV7-9 and TRBJ2-3, reads DTGVSQNPRHKITKRGQNVTFRCDPISEHNRLYWYRQTLGQGPEFLTYFQNEAQLEKSRLLSDRFSAERPKGSFSTLEIQRTEQGDSAMYLCASCGQGSTDTQYFGPGTRLTVL.

There are a few counts of this clone. The chain recombines TRBV2 with TRBJ1-1; D gene unclear. Trimming shortened V by 3 bases and J by 5 bases, and 4 bases separated the two germline ends. The CDR3 runs 11 residues. Germline lookup yields CDR1 SNHLY and CDR2 FYNNEI. The CDR3 nucleotides are TGTGCCAGCAGTGACAGGACTGAAGCTTTCTTT. This gives the protein CASSDRTEAFF.

The chain is built from TRBV3-1 (or the pseudogene TRBV3-2) and TRBJ1-1, with TRBD1 as a possible D gene (5 bases). Looked up from germline, CDR1 is LGHDT and CDR2 is YNNKEL (reference sequence). This CDR3 comprises 14 residues. V was shortened by 3 bases and J by 3 bases, with 11 bases between the two germline ends. The CDR3 region is CASSQWGPDTEAFF. In nucleotides, the CDR3 is TGTGCCAGCAGCCAGTGGGGCCCGGACACTGAAGCTTTCTTT.

The chain joins TRBV28 to TRBJ2-7, with a weak D call TRBD1 (5 bases). Trimming stripped 4 bases from V and 0 bases from J, with 13 bases between. Germline V gene sequence: CDR1 MDHEN, CDR2 SYDVKM. The CDR3 is made up of 15 amino acids. As DNA, the CDR3 is TGTGCCAGCAGTTCGCCGACAGCGATCTCCTACGAGCAGTACTTC. It translates to CASSSPTAISYEQYF.

In DNA form, the CDR3 reads TGTGCCAGCAGCTCAATCGGGAGGGGGACAGATACGCAGTATTTT. Protein sequence: CASSSIGRGTDTQYF. The rearrangement joins TRBV28 to TRBJ2-3, with 8 bases matching TRBD2. CDR3 length equals 15 residues. Trimming at V came to 6 bases and at J to 3 bases, leaving 8 bases not matched to a gene. The germline CDR1 and CDR2 sequences are MDHEN and SYDVKM. Together with reference TRBV28 and TRBJ2-3, the CDR3 gives the full variable domain: DVKVTQSSRYLVKRTGEKVFLECVQDMDHENMFWYRQDPGLGLRLIYFSYDVKMKEKGDIPEGYSVSREKKERFSLILESASTNQTSMYLCASSSIGRGTDTQYFGPGTRLTVL.

V gene TRBV5-4 combines with J gene TRBJ2-7; D is possibly TRBD2 (6 bases). Trimming removed 4 bases from V and 0 bases from J, with 11 bases in between. Germline V gene data show CDR1 as SGHNT and CDR2 as YYREEE (reference sequence). This CDR3 region has 14 residues. The CDR3: CASSKGLSSYEQYF. The CDR3, as DNA: TGTGCCAGCAGCAAGGGACTCAGCTCCTACGAGCAGTACTTC. Variable domain in full (rest from reference TRBV5-4 and TRBJ2-7): ETGVTQSPTHLIKTRGQQVTLRCSSQSGHNTVSWYQQALGQGPQFIFQYYREEENGRGNFPPRFSGLQFPNYSSELNVNALELDDSALYLCASSKGLSSYEQYFGPGTRLTVT.

V gene TRBV28 combines with J gene TRBJ1-2; 8 bases line up with TRBD1. The CDR3 spans 15 residues. J lost 4 bases, V lost 6 bases, and 10 bases had no gene match. Per the germline V gene, CDR1 is MDHEN and CDR2 is SYDVKM. Here the CDR3 DNA reads TGTGCCAGCAGAGTAACAGGGGGATCGGGCTATGGCTACACCTTC. Protein sequence: CASRVTGGSGYGYTF.

The gene calls are TRBV10-2 and TRBJ2-7, with D perhaps matching TRBD1 (5 bases). The CDR3 has 14 residues. Trimming cost V 2 bases and J 6 bases, with 14 bases left between them. Per germline, CDR1 WSHSY and CDR2 SAAADI. The CDR3 sequence: CASSEQGMTIEQYF. In nucleotides, the CDR3 is TGCGCCAGCAGTGAGCAGGGAATGACGATCGAGCAGTACTTC.